Below are 30 T cell receptor beta chains sequenced from a single sample in a study of blood T cell repertoires in COVID-19. Only in-frame clones appear in the TCRdb table, and some are missing; sequencing was by immunoSEQ multiplex PCR. The data contain under 150,000 clones, over 65% of them singletons. Material for sequencing was peripheral blood. These receptors all come from a man aged 25 to 45 with acute or convalescent COVID-19.

The chain uses TRBV5-4 and TRBJ1-2; D not resolved. This CDR3 has 14 residues. Between the trimmed V and J ends, which lost 0 bases and 4 bases, there was a span of 10 bases. Germline V CDR1 and CDR2: SGHNT, YYREEE (reference sequence). The CDR3 DNA reads as TGTGCCAGCAGCTTGGATGGCAGCGTCTATGGCTACACCTTC. Translating gives CASSLDGSVYGYTF.

This clone was recorded only once. The chain has TRBV3-1 (or the pseudogene TRBV3-2) and TRBJ2-5; D perhaps matches TRBD2 (5 bases). The germline V gene encodes CDR1 LGHDT and CDR2 YNNKEL (reference sequence). The CDR3 has 13 amino acids. The ends were cut back, 4 bases at V and 7 bases at J, with 13 bases in the middle. CDR3 bases: TGTGCCAGCAGCCCCCGAGACGGAGGGACCCAGTACTTC. This gives the protein CASSPRDGGTQYF.

This clone came up once. This chain joins TRBV7-9 and TRBJ2-3; weak D call: TRBD1 (6 bases). This CDR3 is 15 amino acids long. From germline, CDR1 is SEHNR and CDR2 FQNEAQ (reference sequence). Trimming stripped 5 bases from V and 0 bases from J, with 12 bases between. CDR3 loop: CASSHGQISTDTQYF. Written as DNA, the CDR3 is TGTGCCAGCAGCCACGGACAGATAAGCACAGATACGCAGTATTTT.

This clone was picked up one time. The chain uses TRBV7-3 and TRBJ2-1; tentative D call: TRBD1 (6 bases). The CDR3 is made up of 14 amino acids. Trimming left V 5 bases short and J 3 bases short, with 11 bases between. The germline V gene has CDR1 SGHTA and CDR2 FQGTGA. CDR3 sequence (DNA): TGTGCCAGCAGCCCTAGGGGGTTCTACAATGAGCAGTTCTTC. Translation: CASSPRGFYNEQFF.

The chain couples TRBV21-1 to TRBJ1-5; TRBD1 reflects the table's D call only, with no check against the DNA. TRBV21-1 is described as a pseudogene. The CDR3 totals 13 residues. The CDR3 DNA is TGTGCCAGCAAAACAGGGGGCAATCAGCCCCAGCATTTT. This translates into CASKTGGNQPQHF.

The chain has TRBV2 and TRBJ2-1, with a weak D call TRBD2 (5 bases). The germline CDR1 and CDR2 sequences are SNHLY and FYNNEI. V was pared by 6 bases and J by 8 bases, with 14 bases between. CDR3 size: 13 residues. In nucleotides, the CDR3 is TGTGCCAGCAGCGACGAACTAGGCGATGAGCAGTTCTTC. The encoded protein is CASSDELGDEQFF.

This chain uses TRBV19 with TRBJ2-3, with 13 bases identical to TRBD2. CDR1 and CDR2 from the germline V gene are LNHDA and SQIVND (reference sequence). The V and J ends lost 6 bases and 3 bases, in that order; junction bases with no gene match: 6. The CDR3 is 16 amino acids. CDR3 nucleotide sequence: TGTGCCAGTAGCCTCGGACTAGCGGGAGCAACAGATACGCAGTATTTT. Its protein is CASSLGLAGATDTQYF.

The J gene is TRBJ2-3, the V gene TRBV18, with TRBD1 matching 10 bases. V lost 6 bases, J lost 1 base, and 4 bases stayed unmatched. The CDR3 is made up of 15 amino acids. Germline assignment: CDR1 KGHSH and CDR2 LQKENI. CDR3 sequence (DNA): TGTGCCAGCTCCCGAGGGACAGGGGGCACAGATACGCAGTATTTT. Translating gives CASSRGTGGTDTQYF.

This chain uses TRBV10-3 with TRBJ2-1, with a weak D call TRBD1 (6 bases). The CDR3 extends over 11 amino acids. V lost 11 bases and J 8 bases, leaving 13 bases between the germline ends. The germline CDR1 and CDR2 sequences are ENHRY and SYGVKD. The CDR3 region is CALTGKDEQFF. CDR3 sequence (DNA): TGTGCCCTTACAGGGAAGGATGAGCAGTTCTTC.

The rearrangement links TRBV5-1 to TRBJ1-3; tentatively, D is TRBD1 (5 bases). Germline V CDR1 and CDR2: SGHRS, YFSETQ. Trimming removed 5 bases at V and 4 bases at J, with 10 bases between. This CDR3 spans 13 amino acids. The CDR3 reads CASSNGGGNTIYF. CDR3 DNA sequence: TGCGCCAGCAGTAACGGGGGAGGAAACACCATATATTTT.

V gene TRBV21-1 combines with J gene TRBJ2-5; the D call TRBD2 from the table was never checked on the DNA. TRBV21-1 is given as a pseudogene. The CDR3 consists of 18 residues. The chain's CDR3 is CASSPHRGEAGVGETQYF. The CDR3 region has the DNA TGTGCCAGCAGCCCCCACCGGGGGGAGGCGGGAGTTGGCGAGACCCAGTACTTC.

V and J are TRBV12-3 or TRBV12-4 and TRBJ1-4; possibly TRBD1 for D (6 bases). Trimming left V 3 bases short and J 11 bases short, with 7 bases between. The CDR3 totals 11 residues. CDR3 in DNA: TGTGCCAGCAGTTTGAGGGGGAAACTGTTTTTT. Translated: CASSLRGKLFF.

This chain links TRBV6-2 or TRBV6-3 with TRBJ1-3; 7 bases line up with TRBD1. The junction had 7 bases not matched to a gene; V was cut back by 6 bases and J by 2 bases. Germline V gene lookup returns CDR1 MNHEY and CDR2 SVGEGT. The CDR3 spans 15 residues. CDR3 amino acids: CASSHLQGTGNTIYF. The CDR3 bases are TGTGCCAGCAGCCATCTACAGGGGACTGGAAACACCATATATTTT.

V is TRBV6-5 and J is TRBJ2-5, with D possibly TRBD2 on 5 matching bases. The CDR3 length is 13 residues. V lost 5 bases to trimming and J lost 1 base, with 8 bases between them. The V gene's germline CDR1 is MNHEY and CDR2 SVGAGI. Here the CDR3 DNA reads TGTGCCAGCAGTAACAGCGGCCAAGAGACCCAGTACTTC. Protein sequence: CASSNSGQETQYF.

This clone was observed a single time. The chain has TRBV29-1 and TRBJ1-1; D is unresolved. This CDR3 spans 15 amino acids. The germline V and J ends were trimmed by 7 bases and 1 base, with 19 bases remaining between them. CDR1 is SQVTM, CDR2 ANQGSEA, per germline. CDR3 region: CSGGWRTQRNTEAFF. The CDR3 nucleotides read TGCAGCGGTGGGTGGAGGACCCAAAGGAACACTGAAGCTTTCTTT.

The rearrangement links TRBV6-6 to TRBJ1-1, with D perhaps TRBD1 (5 bases). The V end was cut by 0 bases, the J end by 4 bases, with 6 bases between. The germline CDR1 and CDR2 sequences are MNHNY and SVGAGI (reference sequence). The CDR3 length is 13 residues. The DNA for the CDR3 is TGTGCCAGCAGTTACTCGGGGGGCACTGAAGCTTTCTTT. It translates to CASSYSGGTEAFF.

This clone was seen once. The V and J genes are TRBV18 and TRBJ2-3, with 7 nucleotides matching TRBD1. V shed 1 base and J 1 base; nucleotides not matched to a gene: 2. Germline V gene data show CDR1 as KGHSH and CDR2 as LQKENI. This CDR3 has 15 amino acids. CDR3 sequence (DNA): TGTGCCAGCTCACCACAGGGGGCAGGCACAGATACGCAGTATTTT. This encodes CASSPQGAGTDTQYF.

The chain couples TRBV5-1 to TRBJ1-1; 11 nucleotides line up with TRBD1. The CDR3 contains 15 residues. Trimming cost V 3 bases and J 6 bases; bases outside gene matches: 7. From germline, CDR1 is SGHRS and CDR2 YFSETQ. The CDR3 DNA reads as TGCGCCAGCAGCTGGGGACAGGGGGGAATGGCTGAAGCTTTCTTT. The encoded protein is CASSWGQGGMAEAFF.

This rearrangement joins TRBV7-6 to TRBJ1-3; the D gene is possibly TRBD1 (6 bases). Trimming took off 5 bases at V and 5 bases at J, with 16 bases between the two ends. Per germline, CDR1 SGHVS and CDR2 FNYEAQ. The CDR3 runs 15 residues. CDR3 coding DNA: TGTGCCAGCAGCCCAGTTACAGGGCAACGAAACACCATATATTTT. It yields the protein CASSPVTGQRNTIYF.

The chain carries TRBV7-2 and TRBJ2-7; TRBD1 matches at 11 bases. The junction had 5 bases not matched to a gene; V was cut back by 5 bases and J by 5 bases. The CDR3 extends over 14 amino acids. Germline-derived CDR1 and CDR2 are SGHTA and FQGNSA. The DNA for the CDR3 is TGTGCCAGCAGCCCGGGGACAGGGGGGGACGAGCAGTACTTC. This sequence encodes CASSPGTGGDEQYF.

The CDR3 loop is CASSRTSGTVGTDTQYF. The CDR3 DNA sequence: TGTGCCAGCTCACGGACTAGCGGGACGGTGGGCACAGATACGCAGTATTTT. The rearrangement links TRBV18 to TRBJ2-3, with 12 bases aligning to TRBD2. CDR1 KGHSH and CDR2 LQKENI come from the germline V gene. The CDR3 is made up of 17 amino acids. V lost 4 bases, J lost 1 base, and 6 bases stayed unmatched.

CDR3 protein: CATRTGANEQFF. The CDR3 region has the DNA TGTGCCACCAGGACAGGGGCGAATGAGCAGTTCTTC. The V gene is TRBV10-3, the J gene TRBJ2-1; TRBD1 aligns across 9 bases. V shed 10 bases, J shed 7 bases, and the junction held 5 bases outside the gene matches. Germline-derived CDR1 and CDR2 are ENHRY and SYGVKD. CDR3 size: 12 residues.

This chain joins TRBV10-3 and TRBJ2-7; 7 bases line up with TRBD1. Germline V gene lookup returns CDR1 ENHRY and CDR2 SYGVKD. V lost 6 bases and J lost 4; bases outside the gene matches: 9. CDR3 length: 14 residues. In DNA form, the CDR3 reads TGTGCCATCAGGGGCGACAGGGTAATTTACGAGCAGTACTTC. This sequence encodes CAIRGDRVIYEQYF.

This clone showed up just a few times. The rearrangement links TRBV4-2 to TRBJ2-3; TRBD2 matches 7 bases. V shed 0 bases and J 1 base; nucleotides not matched to a gene: 4. There are 16 residues in the CDR3. Germline values: CDR1 LGHNA, CDR2 YNFKEQ. CDR3: CASSQERAGGTDTQYF. The CDR3, as DNA: TGTGCCAGCAGCCAAGAGCGTGCGGGGGGCACAGATACGCAGTATTTT.

In its sample, this clone was seen once. The V gene is TRBV7-3, the J gene TRBJ1-5; the D is unclear. Trimming left V 8 bases short and J 9 bases short, with 17 bases between. The CDR3 length is 13 residues. Looked up from germline, CDR1 is SGHTA and CDR2 is FQGTGA. The CDR3 nucleotides read TGTGCCAGCTCGGCAGGTGAAGATCTGCCCCAGCATTTT. This codes for CASSAGEDLPQHF.

The gene calls are TRBV4-1 and TRBJ1-2, with D perhaps matching TRBD1 (5 bases). The V and J ends lost 1 base and 3 bases respectively, with 12 bases between them. This CDR3 has 15 amino acids. Germline CDR1 MGHRA, CDR2 YSYEKL. The CDR3 loop is CASSQGGEGYYGYTF. Written as DNA, the CDR3 is TGCGCCAGCAGCCAAGGGGGGGAGGGTTACTATGGCTACACCTTC.

This sequence joins TRBV5-4 and TRBJ2-1; the match to TRBD2 covers 8 bases. V dropped 7 bases and J dropped 1; count of bases not matched to a gene: 7. Per germline, CDR1 SGHNT and CDR2 YYREEE (reference sequence). The CDR3 length is 15 residues. The CDR3 reads CASHVGGRSYNEQFF. In nucleotides, the CDR3 is TGTGCCAGCCACGTGGGCGGGAGGTCCTACAATGAGCAGTTCTTC.

The chain joins TRBV9 to TRBJ1-5; D unresolved. The CDR3 contains 15 residues. The germline CDR1 and CDR2 sequences are SGDLS and YYNGEE. Deletions cut 0 bases from V and 0 bases from J, with 7 bases between. The CDR3 DNA sequence: TGTGCCAGCAGCGTAGACGGGGTTAGCAATCAGCCCCAGCATTTT. Protein sequence: CASSVDGVSNQPQHF.

V and J are TRBV6-6 and TRBJ1-5; no reliable D call. The germline gives CDR1 MNHNY, CDR2 SVGAGI (reference sequence). The CDR3 extends over 15 amino acids. Trimming stripped 0 bases from V and 0 bases from J, with 6 bases between. The CDR3 nucleotides are TGTGCCAGCAGTTACTCGCGAGATAGCAATCAGCCCCAGCATTTT. Translated: CASSYSRDSNQPQHF.

The chain joins TRBV4-2 to TRBJ1-1, with 8 bases matching TRBD1. This CDR3 is 14 amino acids long. The junction had 3 bases not matched to a gene; V was cut back by 3 bases and J by 3 bases. Germline CDR1 and CDR2: LGHNA and YNFKEQ. The CDR3, as DNA: TGTGCCAGCAGCCATCCGACAGGGGACACTGAAGCTTTCTTT. It translates to CASSHPTGDTEAFF.